The following is a T cell receptor (beta chain) sequence with its context. The sample originates from a study of blood T cell repertoires in COVID-19. Study details: The samples span acute and convalescent COVID-19 from the United States, Italy and Spain.

Sequenced by immunoSEQ multiplex PCR; TCRdb stores in-frame clones only, minus some. The sample lists 210,000 or so clones; 65% to 90% were seen once. Germline CDR1 is ENHRY and CDR2 is SYGVKD. The CDR3 sequence is 15 residues long. V gave up 8 bases and J gave up 3 bases; unmatched junction bases: 12. The chain has TRBV10-3 and TRBJ1-2, with 7 bases fitting TRBD1. Sequencing input: peripheral blood. The receptor was derived from a human donor in a cohort sampled during active COVID-19. For the CDR3, the DNA is TGTGCCATCCTACGCCGGGACAGTCCTGACTATGGCTACACCTTC. It specifies CAILRRDSPDYGYTF.